This T cell receptor beta chain stems from a study of Ad26.COV2.S vaccination and SARS-CoV-2 variants (dated by TCRdb to about 2021). Notes on the research overall: Donors in the vaccine arm were drawn from COV1001, a phase I-IIa trial of Ad26.COV2.S in healthy adults that was multicentre, randomized, double-blind and placebo-controlled. Ad26.COV2.S was given intramuscularly at 5x10^10 or 1x10^11 viral particles, as a single shot or as two shots 56 days apart. Trial participants were randomized into five groups of five, in which low-dose or high-dose Ad26.COV2.S was given once or twice, or placebo was given on both occasions. A total of 32 samples were included in the TCR-sequenced set, comprising roughly 19 Ad26.COV2.S vaccine recipients, 5 placebo recipients and 8 SARS-CoV-2 convalescent individuals. Sequencing of the TCRbeta repertoire served to evaluate the specificity and breadth of SARS-CoV-2-reactive T cell receptors following Ad26.COV2.S vaccination. Investigators did not know the trial group allocation while performing experiments and assessing outcomes. Broad study findings and their caveats: The authors noted that total T cell responses may have been underestimated by the TCR breadth and depth analyses. Higher spike-specific TCR breadth was observed in Ad26.COV2.S recipients than in placebo recipients (P = 0.0014). Non-spike TCR breadth was comparable between vaccine and placebo recipients, consistent with the vaccine containing only spike. After vaccination, substantial breadth of spike-specific CD8+ and CD4+ T cell responses was reported. The study was not powered for comparison of responses between vaccine doses or regimens.

TCRbeta CDR3 regions were sequenced with the immunoSEQ Assay. After extraction, genomic DNA underwent amplification by bias-controlled multiplex PCR, followed by high-throughput sequencing. The paper's processing steps were these. To quantify the absolute abundance of every unique TCRbeta CDR3 region, sequences were collapsed and filtered. T cell fraction was estimated by normalization of TCRbeta template counts to usable DNA, with usable DNA being measured through amplification of reference genes present in all nucleated cells. Repertoire TCRs were annotated as SARS-CoV-2-specific when V gene, CDR3 amino acid sequence and J gene were exactly matched to a known reactive TCR set. The reference SARS-CoV-2 TCR set was obtained from MIRA and was filtered for enrichment in COVID-19-positive ImmuneCODE repertoires, whereby public or cross-reactive TCRs were removed. Based on the MIRA antigens, annotated TCRs were further analysed at the level of specific ORF or position within ORF. Breadth was defined as the number of annotated unique rearrangements divided by the total number of unique productive rearrangements, and depth was defined as the summed frequency of the annotated unique rearrangements. Two-sided Wilcoxon rank-sum tests were used to compare TCR breadth between groups. Entries here come from immuneACCESS through TCRdb and include only in-frame sequences with V and J called. Some clones fail to appear in such tables; in the studies checked, an unresolved V gene covers under half of the shortfall, and the cause of the remainder is unknown. V, J and clone size are taken as reported in that table, and D and trimming were inferred from the DNA itself. Across this sample there are about 480,000 clones, with around 88% seen only once. The top ten hold about 13% of the sample.

On this clone: Its antigen is unknown. No base-level quality is on record; no much larger clone is a single base apart.

The treatment or condition label on this specimen signifies: about 20 received Ad26.COV2.S at low or high dose, single or two shots; 5 received placebo; per-sample allocation not given. For vaccine and placebo recipients, repertoires were sequenced using samples collected on day 63 after the first injection. Cohort 1b enrolled 20 to 30 adults aged 18-55 years at a single site in Boston, USA, between 29 July and 7 August 2020. Ad26.COV2.S was a replication-incompetent adenovirus type 26 vector expressing a prefusion-stabilized SARS-CoV-2 spike protein from the original Wuhan strain. The clonotype originates from a person between 18 and 65 years old who received the Ad26.COV2.S COVID-19 vaccine or a placebo. Source: peripheral blood, taken in a trial of Ad26.COV2.S vaccine versus placebo.

The nucleotide sequence is TGCAGCGTTGAAGTTACCTTGAGCGGGGCCGACGAGCAGTACTTC. The encoded protein is CSVEVTLSGADEQYF. The chain is encoded by TRBV29-1 joined to TRBJ2-7, with TRBD2 identical over 7 junction bases. Reading the germline V gene gives CDR1 SQVTM and CDR2 ANQGSEA. The CDR3 holds 15 amino acids from the cysteine to the phenylalanine. Of the read, only the CDR3 DNA is kept; its 45 bases are in frame from base 1. V has 1 base trimmed and J has 5 bases trimmed; junction bases matching no gene number 11.